The 23 T cell receptor beta chains reported below all come from one sample, sequenced in a study of blood T cell repertoires in COVID-19. Measured with immunoSEQ multiplex PCR; TCRdb has only the in-frame clones, and not every one. The data contain under 300,000 clones, around nine tenths of them singletons. What was sequenced was peripheral blood. These receptors originate from a woman aged 40 to 49 who had recovered from COVID-19.

This rearrangement joins TRBV5-8 to TRBJ1-2; TRBD1 aligns across 10 bases. Germline V CDR1 and CDR2: SGHTS, YDEGEE. V was pared by 4 bases and J by 3 bases, with 6 bases of the junction left unmatched. The CDR3 spans 15 residues. CDR3 bases: TGTGCCAGCAGCCCCCGGACAGGGGGATACTATGGCTACACCTTC. Protein: CASSPRTGGYYGYTF.

The CDR3 here is CASRPLSGLSYNEQFF. DNA of the CDR3: TGCGCCAGCAGACCCCTTAGCGGGCTCTCCTACAATGAGCAGTTCTTC. This chain connects TRBV4-1 to TRBJ2-1, with 7 bases aligning to TRBD2. Trimming took 6 bases from V and 0 from J; bases not matched to a gene: 8. The CDR3 consists of 16 residues. CDR1 is MGHRA, CDR2 YSYEKL, per germline.

This chain links TRBV27 with TRBJ2-2; 8 nucleotides agree with TRBD2. With 6 bases clipped from V and 6 bases from J, the junction kept 9 bases outside the gene matches. CDR3 length equals 15 residues. CDR1 MNHEY and CDR2 SMNVEV come from the germline V gene (reference sequence). This CDR3 reads CASRIKGLGPGELFF. CDR3 nucleotides: TGTGCCAGCAGGATTAAGGGACTAGGGCCCGGGGAGCTGTTTTTT.

The J gene is TRBJ2-2, the V gene TRBV9; no definite D call. This CDR3 has 14 residues. In germline, CDR1 is SGDLS, CDR2 YYNGEE. Trimming shortened V by 3 bases and J by 4 bases, and 10 bases separated the two germline ends. Written as DNA, the CDR3 is TGTGCCAGCAGCGCCGACCCGGGCACCGGGGAGCTGTTTTTT. Translation gives CASSADPGTGELFF.

The chain links TRBV18 to TRBJ2-7; 10 nucleotides match TRBD1. With V trimmed by 3 bases and J by 6 bases, 5 bases remained unmatched. This CDR3 is 14 amino acids long. Germline-derived CDR1 and CDR2 are KGHSH and LQKENI. This CDR3 is CASSPRDRGPEQYF. In DNA form, the CDR3 reads TGTGCCAGCTCACCGCGGGACAGGGGCCCCGAGCAGTACTTC.

The rearrangement links TRBV19 to TRBJ2-1, with 11 bases identical to TRBD2. The CDR3 is 16 amino acids. Germline CDR1 is LNHDA and CDR2 is SQIVND (reference sequence). The V segment lost 6 bases and the J segment 8 bases; nucleotides outside the gene matches: 12. The CDR3 protein is CASSLIAGGSFDEQFF. CDR3 coding DNA: TGTGCCAGTAGCCTTATAGCGGGAGGGTCCTTCGATGAGCAGTTCTTC.

The rearrangement uses TRBV19 and TRBJ1-5; perhaps TRBD1 as D (6 bases). Germline V lookup: CDR1 LNHDA, CDR2 SQIVND (reference sequence). With 6 bases removed from V and 1 base from J, the gap between germline ends came to 16 bases. The CDR3 sequence is 16 residues long. The CDR3 loop is CASSHRGGRSNQPQHF. CDR3 in DNA: TGTGCCAGTAGCCACCGGGGGGGGCGAAGCAATCAGCCCCAGCATTTT.

The genes are TRBV18 and TRBJ2-1, with TRBD2 matching over 9 bases. Trimming took 3 bases from V and 2 from J; bases not matched to a gene: 17. CDR3 length equals 20 residues. The germline V gene encodes CDR1 KGHSH and CDR2 LQKENI. Here the CDR3 reads CASSPLRSSGGRGTYNEQFF. In nucleotides, the CDR3 is TGTGCCAGCTCACCCCTCAGGTCTTCGGGCGGGAGGGGGACCTACAATGAGCAGTTCTTC. The full variable domain, completed using reference TRBV18 and TRBJ2-1, is NAGVMQNPRHLVRRRGQEARLRCSPMKGHSHVYWYRQLPEEGLKFMVYLQKENIIDESGMPKERFSAEFPKEGPSILRIQQVVRGDSAAYFCASSPLRSSGGRGTYNEQFFGPGTRLTVL.

This chain links TRBV4-3 with TRBJ1-2; 8 bases agree with TRBD1. After removal of 4 bases from V and 7 bases from J, the junction contained 5 bases not matched to a gene. Germline V gene lookup returns CDR1 LGHNA and CDR2 YSLEER. This CDR3 spans 13 amino acids. The CDR3, as DNA: TGCGCCAGCAGCCCAGGGGGCCTGGGTGGCTACACCTTC. Translated, it gives CASSPGGLGGYTF.

This chain joins TRBV9 and TRBJ2-1, with 13 bases aligning to TRBD2. The CDR3 loop spans 14 amino acids. Germline V gives CDR1 SGDLS, CDR2 YYNGEE. Losses at the gene ends were 3 bases for V and 8 bases for J; bases not matched to a gene: 2. Written as DNA, the CDR3 is TGTGCCAGCAGCGGGACTAGCGGGAGCGATGAGCAGTTCTTC. This encodes CASSGTSGSDEQFF.

V usage is TRBV19 and J usage is TRBJ2-2; 8 nucleotides line up with TRBD2. J was trimmed by 4 bases and V by 3 bases; bases with no gene match: 4. The CDR3 extends over 15 amino acids. Per germline, CDR1 LNHDA and CDR2 SQIVND (reference sequence). The CDR3 sequence is CASSIVGGGTGELFF. CDR3 DNA: TGTGCCAGTAGTATCGTCGGGGGGGGCACCGGGGAGCTGTTTTTT.

The V and J genes are TRBV7-2 and TRBJ1-1; 7 bases fit TRBD1. The V gene's germline CDR1 is SGHTA and CDR2 FQGNSA. Trimming removed 8 bases from V and 4 bases from J; junction bases left unmatched: 10. The CDR3 is 14 amino acids. CDR3: CASATDRRVTEAFF. The CDR3 DNA sequence: TGTGCCAGCGCCACGGACAGGAGGGTCACTGAAGCTTTCTTT. Complete variable domain (other parts from reference TRBV7-2 and TRBJ1-1): GAGVSQSPSNKVTEKGKDVELRCDPISGHTALYWYRQSLGQGLEFLIYFQGNSAPDKSGLPSDRFSAERTGGSVSTLTIQRTQQEDSAVYLCASATDRRVTEAFFGQGTRLTVV.

CDR3 in amino acids: CSPPRGAEQFF. The DNA for the CDR3 is TGCAGTCCCCCCCGCGGGGCTGAGCAGTTCTTC. The chain combines TRBV20-1 with TRBJ2-1; tentatively, D is TRBD2 (6 bases). Germline V gene lookup returns CDR1 DFQATT and CDR2 SNEGSKA (reference sequence). The CDR3 contains 11 residues. V was shortened by 8 bases and J by 9 bases, with 14 bases between the two germline ends.

The chain recombines TRBV27 with TRBJ2-2, with TRBD1 as a possible D gene (6 bases). Germline V lookup: CDR1 MNHEY, CDR2 SMNVEV (reference sequence). Trimming stripped 7 bases from V and 2 bases from J, with 17 bases between. The CDR3 loop spans 16 amino acids. The CDR3 DNA reads TGTGCCAGCACTCCCGGGACACAATTAAACACCGGGGAGCTGTTTTTT. Its protein product is CASTPGTQLNTGELFF.

The chain joins TRBV11-3 to TRBJ1-6, with 8 nucleotides matching TRBD1. The CDR3 length is 13 residues. Germline CDR1 reads SGHNT; CDR2 reads YENEEA. J was trimmed by 8 bases and V by 3 bases; bases with no gene match: 0. CDR3 DNA: TGTGCCAGCAGCTTGACAGGGGATTCACCCCTCCACTTT. This codes for CASSLTGDSPLHF.

For the CDR3, the DNA is TGTGCCAGCAGCGTGGGACAGGGGCTGGGCTATGGCTACACCTTC. This codes for CASSVGQGLGYGYTF. This rearrangement joins TRBV9 to TRBJ1-2, with TRBD1 identical over 10 bases. The trim removed 2 bases at V and 4 bases at J, leaving 5 bases unmatched. Germline V gene data show CDR1 as SGDLS and CDR2 as YYNGEE. This CDR3 has 15 amino acids.

The CDR3 coding sequence is TGTGCCAGCAGCTTAGCGGGTTGGGGGGGCACTGAAGCTTTCTTT. It translates to CASSLAGWGGTEAFF. The chain links TRBV7-2 to TRBJ1-1, with D tentatively TRBD1 (5 bases). This CDR3 is 15 amino acids long. The germline CDR1 and CDR2 sequences are SGHTA and FQGNSA. V gave up 0 bases and J gave up 4 bases, with 12 bases separating them.

V and J are TRBV7-2 and TRBJ2-1; 11 nucleotides match TRBD1. Germline-derived CDR1 and CDR2 are SGHTA and FQGNSA. This CDR3 contains 15 residues. J gave up 8 bases and V 5 bases, and 8 bases lay outside the gene matches. The CDR3 is CASSPWTGGGDEQFF. The CDR3 region has the DNA TGTGCCAGCAGCCCGTGGACAGGGGGCGGCGATGAGCAGTTCTTC.

The rearrangement joins TRBV7-2 to TRBJ2-5; 8 bases map to TRBD2. The trim removed 1 base at V and 2 bases at J, leaving 9 bases unmatched. Germline values: CDR1 SGHTA, CDR2 FQGNSA. This CDR3 region has 17 residues. This CDR3 reads CASSLGRGGALQETQYF. The DNA for the CDR3 is TGTGCCAGCAGCTTAGGCCGGGGGGGGGCGCTTCAAGAGACCCAGTACTTC.

The chain combines TRBV30 with TRBJ2-7, with 10 bases identical to TRBD1. Germline trimming cut 5 bases from V and 6 bases from J; bases unmatched to any gene: 10. In germline, CDR1 is GTSNPN, CDR2 SVGIG (reference sequence). CDR3 length equals 14 residues. This CDR3 is CAWAPGTGASEQYF. CDR3 coding DNA: TGTGCCTGGGCCCCCGGGACAGGGGCCTCCGAGCAGTACTTC.

V gene TRBV6-5 combines with J gene TRBJ1-2, with a possible D match to TRBD1 (5 bases). Germline V gene data show CDR1 as MNHEY and CDR2 as SVGAGI. Trimming shortened V by 6 bases and J by 5 bases, and 19 bases separated the two germline ends. The CDR3 has 15 amino acids. The CDR3 sequence: CASSPSGGGDYGYTF. CDR3 bases: TGTGCCAGCAGCCCCAGTGGGGGAGGTGATTATGGCTACACCTTC.

This clone has more than one count but fewer than ten. The chain is built from TRBV5-8 and TRBJ2-7; 12 positions match TRBD2. V shed 3 bases and J 2 bases; nucleotides not matched to a gene: 3. This CDR3 comprises 15 residues. CDR1 and CDR2 from the germline V gene are SGHTS and YDEGEE. For the CDR3, the DNA is TGTGCCAGCAGCTCCGGACTAGCGGGACCCTACGAGCAGTACTTC. Its protein product is CASSSGLAGPYEQYF.

V is TRBV6-6 and J is TRBJ1-4; D is undetermined. The V end was cut by 5 bases, the J end by 10 bases, with 20 bases between. From germline, CDR1 is MNHNY and CDR2 SVGAGI (reference sequence). The CDR3 is 15 amino acids. The CDR3 is CASSPPGSLEGKLFF. The DNA of the CDR3 is TGTGCCAGCAGTCCCCCCGGCAGTCTTGAGGGAAAACTGTTTTTT.